Each of the 29 T cell receptor beta chains below was sequenced from the same sample in a study of cytomegalovirus exposure and HLA in healthy donors. A multiplex PCR was run with 60 Vbeta primers and 13 Jbeta primers. Data came from immunoSEQ multiplex PCR; TCRdb stores just in-frame clones and leaves some out. The sample has around 200,000 clones, about 80% seen once; the top ten hold approximately 1.8%. Material for sequencing was PBMCs. All receptors derive from a male donor in good health and CMV-seronegative.

This clone was recorded a few times. The chain uses TRBV30 and TRBJ2-5, with D perhaps TRBD1 (6 bases). The CDR3 length is 12 residues. The germline gives CDR1 GTSNPN, CDR2 SVGIG (reference sequence). V was cut by 8 bases and J by 2 bases, with 12 bases left in between. The CDR3 region is CAGGQKQETQYF. The CDR3 region has the DNA TGTGCCGGTGGACAGAAACAAGAGACCCAGTACTTC.

The chain links TRBV7-9 to TRBJ2-5, with unresolved D. V lost 5 bases and J 1 base, leaving 8 bases between the germline ends. The CDR3 extends over 13 amino acids. CDR1 SEHNR and CDR2 FQNEAQ come from the germline V gene (reference sequence). The CDR3 region has the DNA TGTGCCAGCAGCGAAATAGTCCAAGAGACCCAGTACTTC. Protein: CASSEIVQETQYF.

V gene TRBV7-3 combines with J gene TRBJ2-7; D possibly corresponds to TRBD2 (5 bases). The length of the CDR3 is 15 residues. V was shortened by 7 bases and J by 6 bases, with 22 bases between the two germline ends. The germline V gene encodes CDR1 SGHTA and CDR2 FQGTGA. As DNA, the CDR3 is TGTGCCAGCACCGAACTACCGGGAACTCGGGCCGAGCAGTACTTC. Encoded protein: CASTELPGTRAEQYF.

There are a few counts of this clone. Other nucleotide sequences from this sample produce the same CDR3. The chain combines TRBV28 with TRBJ2-7, with 8 bases that match TRBD1. There are 14 residues in the CDR3. J gave up 4 bases and V 2 bases, and 4 bases lay outside the gene matches. CDR1 is MDHEN, CDR2 SYDVKM, per germline. The CDR3 nucleotides read TGTGCCAGCAGTTTACCGACAGGGGCGTACGAGCAGTACTTC. It specifies CASSLPTGAYEQYF.

In this sample, this clone turned up once. The V and J genes are TRBV6-5 and TRBJ2-1, with TRBD2 matching over 10 bases. Germline values: CDR1 MNHEY, CDR2 SVGAGI. The CDR3 has 16 residues. J was trimmed by 4 bases and V by 0 bases; bases with no gene match: 3. CDR3 in amino acids: CASSYSSGGPYNEQFF. CDR3 coding DNA: TGTGCCAGCAGTTACTCTAGCGGGGGGCCATACAATGAGCAGTTCTTC.

This clone has a single count. Mismatch with germline at one junction end may stem from a read error. In DNA form, the CDR3 reads TGTGCTAGCAGCTTAGAGGCTAGCGGGAGTTACGAGCAGTACTTC. As protein: CASSLEASGSYEQYF. The chain has TRBV7-7 and TRBJ2-7, with 10 bases lining up with TRBD2. Germline V gene data show CDR1 as SSHAT and CDR2 as FNYEAQ (reference sequence). The CDR3 runs 15 residues.

This chain joins TRBV28 and TRBJ2-7; tentatively, D is TRBD1 (6 bases). CDR1 is MDHEN and CDR2 is SYDVKM in the germline V gene. The V and J ends lost 1 base and 3 bases respectively, with 10 bases between them. The length of the CDR3 is 14 residues. CDR3 loop: CASSLSGAGYEQYF. In DNA, the CDR3 is TGTGCCAGCAGTTTATCAGGGGCGGGCTACGAGCAGTACTTC.

V gene TRBV29-1 combines with J gene TRBJ1-1, with TRBD1 matching 8 bases. CDR3 length: 17 residues. Germline V gene sequence: CDR1 SQVTM, CDR2 ANQGSEA. After removal of 7 bases from V and 0 bases from J, the junction contained 16 bases not matched to a gene. The CDR3 here is CSAPRGGQVGMNTEAFF. CDR3 DNA sequence: TGCAGCGCCCCGCGGGGGGGACAGGTAGGAATGAACACTGAAGCTTTCTTT.

The chain is built from TRBV5-1 and TRBJ1-2, with D unclear. Germline V lookup: CDR1 SGHRS, CDR2 YFSETQ. Trimming took 0 bases from V and 8 from J, leaving 17 bases between them. The CDR3 is 15 residues long. The CDR3 DNA is TGCGCCAGCAGCTTGGCCGCGGGGTCGAGAGGCGGCTACACCTTC. Translated, it gives CASSLAAGSRGGYTF.

The genes are TRBV4-2 and TRBJ2-1; the D gene is possibly TRBD1 (6 bases). From germline, CDR1 is LGHNA and CDR2 YNFKEQ. The germline V and J ends were trimmed by 1 base and 8 bases, with 9 bases remaining between them. The CDR3 extends over 13 amino acids. The CDR3, as DNA: TGTGCCAGCAGCCAAGGAACAGGGTATGAGCAGTTCTTC. Translating gives CASSQGTGYEQFF.

This clone appeared once. J is TRBJ2-7 and V is TRBV28; D may be TRBD1 (6 bases). The CDR3 is made up of 14 amino acids. Germline V gene sequence: CDR1 MDHEN, CDR2 SYDVKM. V lost 5 bases and J lost 3, with 14 bases in between. In DNA form, the CDR3 reads TGTGCCAGCAGTCCCGGGACACAACTCTACGAGCAGTACTTC. It specifies CASSPGTQLYEQYF.

This sequence joins TRBV19 and TRBJ1-1; a weak D match, TRBD1 (5 bases). This CDR3 region has 14 residues. Trimming stripped 5 bases from V and 1 base from J, with 11 bases between. Germline assignment: CDR1 LNHDA and CDR2 SQIVND (reference sequence). CDR3 loop: CASSHRSTNTEAFF. CDR3 DNA: TGTGCCAGTAGTCACAGGAGCACGAACACTGAAGCTTTCTTT.

This clone was recorded only once. The chain links TRBV7-2 to TRBJ2-1, with D perhaps matching TRBD1 (5 bases). V was shortened by 3 bases and J by 0 bases, with 12 bases between the two germline ends. This CDR3 region has 16 residues. CDR1 is SGHTA and CDR2 is FQGNSA in the germline V gene. The CDR3 DNA follows: TGTGCCAGCAGCTTTAGGGGATCAAGCTCCTACAATGAGCAGTTCTTC. It specifies CASSFRGSSSYNEQFF.

This chain links TRBV5-4 with TRBJ2-5; D might be TRBD2 (5 bases). The V gene lost 0 bases and the J gene lost 1 base, with 10 bases spanning the gap. Germline CDR1 is SGHNT and CDR2 is YYREEE (reference sequence). The CDR3 runs 15 residues. The chain's CDR3 is CASSLGAGRQETQYF. The CDR3 DNA follows: TGTGCCAGCAGCTTGGGGGCGGGCCGCCAAGAGACCCAGTACTTC.

The chain joins TRBV4-3 to TRBJ2-7; possibly TRBD1 for D (6 bases). From germline, CDR1 is LGHNA and CDR2 YSLEER. V was trimmed by 1 base and J by 3 bases, leaving 13 bases between them. CDR3 length equals 15 residues. The CDR3 DNA reads as TGCGCCAGCAGCCAAGTGAGGGGGAAATTCTACGAGCAGTACTTC. Its protein is CASSQVRGKFYEQYF.

This clone was found once. The J gene is TRBJ1-2, the V gene TRBV29-1, with D perhaps matching TRBD1 (5 bases). CDR3 length equals 13 residues. Germline-derived CDR1 and CDR2 are SQVTM and ANQGSEA. The V end lost 7 bases, the J end lost 4 bases, and 16 bases lay between the germline ends. CDR3 amino acids: CSGGREGIYGYTF. The CDR3 region has the DNA TGCAGCGGGGGCCGGGAGGGGATCTATGGCTACACCTTC.

The chain joins TRBV5-1 to TRBJ2-7, with TRBD2 identical over 12 bases. Germline trimming cut 2 bases from V and 4 bases from J; bases unmatched to any gene: 4. In germline, CDR1 is SGHRS, CDR2 YFSETQ. The CDR3 consists of 15 residues. As DNA, the CDR3 is TGCGCCAGCAGCTTAAGGACTAGCGGGGAGTACGAGCAGTACTTC. Its translation is CASSLRTSGEYEQYF.

The J gene is TRBJ2-7, the V gene TRBV28; 9 bases are shared with TRBD2. With V trimmed by 3 bases and J by 5 bases, 2 bases remained unmatched. The germline CDR1 and CDR2 sequences are MDHEN and SYDVKM. This CDR3 contains 13 residues. The CDR3 region has the DNA TGTGCCAGCAGTTTGGCTAGCGGGAACGAGCAGTACTTC. Translated, it gives CASSLASGNEQYF.

The V and J genes are TRBV9 and TRBJ2-4; 9 bases align to TRBD1. CDR3 length equals 16 residues. V was clipped by 1 base and J by 6 bases; unmatched bases: 8. Germline loops: CDR1 SGDLS, CDR2 YYNGEE. The CDR3 region has the DNA TGTGCCAGCAGCGTAAGGGAGGGACAGGGCCCAAACATTCAGTACTTC. It encodes CASSVREGQGPNIQYF.

The rearrangement joins TRBV6-6 to TRBJ2-7; D might be TRBD2 (5 bases). V was pared by 2 bases and J by 2 bases, with 10 bases between. This CDR3 is built from 14 residues. CDR1 is MNHNY, CDR2 SVGAGI, per germline (reference sequence). The CDR3 is CASSYPSSPYEQYF. The CDR3 coding sequence is TGTGCCAGCAGTTACCCTAGCAGTCCCTACGAGCAGTACTTC.

The genes are TRBV15 and TRBJ2-7; no definite D call. Deletions cut 0 bases from V and 4 bases from J, with 10 bases between. CDR1 and CDR2 from the germline V gene are LNHNV and YYDKDF (reference sequence). The CDR3 loop spans 14 amino acids. CDR3 protein: CATSREARLYEQYF. The CDR3 DNA sequence: TGTGCCACCAGCAGAGAGGCCAGACTTTACGAGCAGTACTTC. Full variable domain (rest looked up from reference TRBV15 and TRBJ2-7): DAMVIQNPRYQVTQFGKPVTLSCSQTLNHNVMYWYQQKSSQAPKLLFHYYDKDFNNEADTPDNFQSRRPNTSFCFLDIRSPGLGDTAMYLCATSREARLYEQYFGPGTRLTVT.

The CDR3 reads CASSMTGGVYEQYF. Here the CDR3 DNA reads TGTGCCAGCAGCATGACAGGGGGCGTCTACGAGCAGTACTTC. This chain joins TRBV7-3 and TRBJ2-7; TRBD1 matches at 10 bases. The CDR3 is 14 residues long. J was trimmed by 3 bases and V by 5 bases; bases with no gene match: 4. The germline V gene has CDR1 SGHTA and CDR2 FQGTGA.

The V and J genes are TRBV2 and TRBJ2-3; 7 bases are a match to TRBD2. CDR3 length: 12 residues. J gave up 4 bases and V 7 bases, and 2 bases lay outside the gene matches. Per germline, CDR1 SNHLY and CDR2 FYNNEI. The CDR3 is CASKREADTQYF. CDR3 DNA sequence: TGTGCCAGCAAACGGGAGGCAGATACGCAGTATTTT.

The V and J genes are TRBV7-3 and TRBJ2-1, with TRBD2 matching over 16 bases. V trimming: 1 base; J trimming: 3 bases; junction bases outside the gene matches: 3. The CDR3 loop spans 18 amino acids. Germline CDR1 and CDR2: SGHTA and FQGTGA. CDR3 DNA: TGTGCCAGCAGCTTAAAGGGGACTAGCGGGGGGGACTACAATGAGCAGTTCTTC. Protein sequence: CASSLKGTSGGDYNEQFF.

This rearrangement joins TRBV11-3 to TRBJ1-1, with 7 bases fitting TRBD1. The ends lost 5 bases at V and 4 bases at J; junction bases unmatched: 7. Germline CDR1 is SGHNT and CDR2 is YENEEA. This CDR3 is 14 amino acids long. The CDR3 DNA sequence: TGTGCCAGCAGCGCCCAGGGGGTAGGCACTGAAGCTTTCTTT. Translated: CASSAQGVGTEAFF.

Worth noting for this clone: In the same sample, other DNA sequences code for this CDR3. This chain links TRBV30 with TRBJ1-5; D not resolved. The CDR3 runs 13 residues. From germline, CDR1 is GTSNPN and CDR2 SVGIG (reference sequence). V shed 2 bases and J shed 2 bases, with 7 bases lying between them. The CDR3 bases are TGTGCCTGGAGTCTTCGGGGCAATCAGCCCCAGCATTTT. Its protein product is CAWSLRGNQPQHF. The complete variable domain, with remaining parts taken from reference TRBV30 and TRBJ1-5, reads SQTIHQWPATLVQPVGSPLSLECTVEGTSNPNLYWYRQAAGRGLQLLFYSVGIGQISSEVPQNLSASRPQDRQFILSSKKLLLSDSGFYLCAWSLRGNQPQHFGDGTRLSIL.

The V gene is TRBV9, the J gene TRBJ1-2; tentative D call: TRBD1 (6 bases). V was pared by 4 bases and J by 1 base, with 11 bases between. Germline values: CDR1 SGDLS, CDR2 YYNGEE. This CDR3 is built from 14 residues. This chain's CDR3 is CASSPGGLNYGYTF. CDR3 DNA sequence: TGTGCCAGCAGCCCGGGGGGCCTTAACTATGGCTACACCTTC.

The chain combines TRBV4-2 with TRBJ2-7, with 12 bases aligning to TRBD2. J was trimmed by 5 bases and V by 1 base; bases with no gene match: 12. CDR3 length: 18 amino acids. Germline assignment: CDR1 LGHNA and CDR2 YNFKEQ. This CDR3 reads CASSQGPETSGRLDEQYF. CDR3 sequence (DNA): TGTGCCAGCAGCCAAGGCCCGGAGACTAGCGGGAGACTGGACGAGCAGTACTTC.

The chain is built from TRBV5-6 and TRBJ1-2; D uncertain. V was cut by 0 bases and J by 8 bases, with 20 bases left in between. The CDR3 length is 16 residues. Per the germline V gene, CDR1 is SGHDT and CDR2 is YYEEEE. CDR3 DNA sequence: TGTGCCAGCAGCTTGGTCTCAGTTCGGAGCGGCGTGGGCTACACCTTC. This gives the protein CASSLVSVRSGVGYTF.